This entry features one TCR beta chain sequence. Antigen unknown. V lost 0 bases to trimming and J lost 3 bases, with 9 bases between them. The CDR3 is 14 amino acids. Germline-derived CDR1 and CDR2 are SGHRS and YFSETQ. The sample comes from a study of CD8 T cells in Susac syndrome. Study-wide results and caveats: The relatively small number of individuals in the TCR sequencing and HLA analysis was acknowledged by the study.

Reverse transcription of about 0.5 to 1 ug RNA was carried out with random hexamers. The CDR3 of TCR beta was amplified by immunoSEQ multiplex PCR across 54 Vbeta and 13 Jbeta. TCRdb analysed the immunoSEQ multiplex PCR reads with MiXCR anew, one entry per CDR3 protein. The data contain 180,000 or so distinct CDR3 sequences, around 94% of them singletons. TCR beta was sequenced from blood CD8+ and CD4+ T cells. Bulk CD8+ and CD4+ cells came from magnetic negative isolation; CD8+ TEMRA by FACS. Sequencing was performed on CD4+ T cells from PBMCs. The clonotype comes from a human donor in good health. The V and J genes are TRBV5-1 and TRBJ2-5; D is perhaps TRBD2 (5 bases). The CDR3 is CASSLGAGEETQYF. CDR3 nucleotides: TGCGCCAGCAGCTTGGGAGCCGGGGAAGAGACCCAGTACTTC.